The 16 T cell receptor beta chains reported below all come from one sample, sequenced in a study of blood T cell repertoires in COVID-19. The repertoire was sequenced with immunoSEQ multiplex PCR; TCRdb's copy has only in-frame clones and lacks some. The sample consists of more than 95,000 clones, roughly four fifths of them appearing once. The sequenced sample was peripheral blood. The receptor source for this set is a man older than 75 with COVID-19, enrolled during active disease.

This clone was counted between two and nine times. The chain combines TRBV6-1 with TRBJ2-7; tentative D call: TRBD1 (5 bases). This CDR3 is 13 amino acids long. Germline assignment: CDR1 MNHNS and CDR2 SASEGT. Trimming removed 3 bases at V and 4 bases at J, with 10 bases between. The CDR3 DNA reads as TGTGCCAGCAGTGAGACAGTAAGATACGAGCAGTACTTC. It codes for CASSETVRYEQYF.

V is TRBV6-1 and J is TRBJ2-2, with 8 bases identical to TRBD1. The germline V gene has CDR1 MNHNS and CDR2 SASEGT. Trimming cost V 3 bases and J 4 bases; bases outside gene matches: 4. The CDR3 has 15 residues. CDR3 nucleotide sequence: TGTGCCAGCAGTGACCAGGGGGCGGCCACCGGGGAGCTGTTTTTT. Its protein is CASSDQGAATGELFF.

This chain links TRBV4-3 with TRBJ2-1, with 8 bases fitting TRBD1. V was clipped by 0 bases and J by 0 bases; unmatched bases: 1. The CDR3 has 16 amino acids. The germline CDR1 and CDR2 sequences are LGHNA and YSLEER. The chain's CDR3 is CASSQDTGGSYNEQFF. CDR3 DNA: TGCGCCAGCAGCCAAGATACAGGGGGCTCCTACAATGAGCAGTTCTTC.

A few counts support this clone. This rearrangement joins TRBV5-1 to TRBJ1-1; TRBD1 is a possible D gene (6 bases). Looked up from germline, CDR1 is SGHRS and CDR2 is YFSETQ. Trimming took 6 bases from V and 1 from J, leaving 16 bases between them. This CDR3 has 15 residues. The CDR3 spells CASMPAGQSNTEAFF. In DNA form, the CDR3 reads TGCGCCAGCATGCCCGCAGGACAGTCGAACACTGAAGCTTTCTTT. Looking up the rest from reference TRBV5-1 and TRBJ1-1 gives the full variable domain: KAGVTQTPRYLIKTRGQQVTLSCSPISGHRSVSWYQQTPGQGLQFLFEYFSETQRNKGNFPGRFSGRQFSNSRSEMNVSTLELGDSALYLCASMPAGQSNTEAFFGQGTRLTVV.

CDR3 coding DNA: TGCGCCAGCAGCTTGGCCATCGGGAGTGGGACCGGGGAGCTGTTTTTT. This translates into CASSLAIGSGTGELFF. The chain is built from TRBV5-1 and TRBJ2-2; possible D gene TRBD2, 6 bases. The CDR3 has 16 amino acids. V gave up 0 bases and J gave up 5 bases, with 14 bases separating them. The germline V gene has CDR1 SGHRS and CDR2 YFSETQ.

This clone has more than one count but fewer than ten. J is TRBJ1-3 and V is TRBV28; the D is unclear. V lost 6 bases and J lost 4, with 7 bases in between. This CDR3 has 12 residues. The germline V gene has CDR1 MDHEN and CDR2 SYDVKM. CDR3 sequence (DNA): TGTGCCAGCAGCATTCAGGGAAACACCATATATTTT. The encoded protein is CASSIQGNTIYF.

The chain combines TRBV15 with TRBJ2-4; a weak D match, TRBD2 (6 bases). The germline CDR1 and CDR2 sequences are LNHNV and YYDKDF (reference sequence). The CDR3 consists of 21 residues. Between the trimmed V and J ends, which lost 0 bases and 3 bases, there was a span of 27 bases. The CDR3 DNA reads TGTGCCACCAGCAGAGATCTGTTTTCATTGGCGGGATCGGGGAGCAAAAACATTCAGTACTTC. It encodes CATSRDLFSLAGSGSKNIQYF.

The chain joins TRBV13 to TRBJ2-1, with TRBD2 identical over 13 bases. Looked up from germline, CDR1 is PRHDT and CDR2 is FYEKMQ (reference sequence). CDR3 length: 22 residues. V dropped 4 bases and J dropped 5; count of bases not matched to a gene: 23. CDR3 sequence (DNA): TGTGCCAGCAGCTGCCAAACCCCAGGACTAGCGGGAGTTGTGCTTGGTGACAATGAGCAGTTCTTC. Translation gives CASSCQTPGLAGVVLGDNEQFF.

This clone appeared a few times. The chain uses TRBV4-2 and TRBJ1-4; 10 positions agree with TRBD1. CDR3 size: 15 residues. J gave up 8 bases and V 0 bases, and 3 bases lay outside the gene matches. Germline assignment: CDR1 LGHNA and CDR2 YNFKEQ. The CDR3 reads CASSQDGTGVEKLFF. The DNA for the CDR3 is TGTGCCAGCAGCCAAGATGGGACAGGGGTAGAAAAACTGTTTTTT.

V usage is TRBV5-8 and J usage is TRBJ1-5; unclear D gene. The CDR3 is made up of 16 amino acids. V was shortened by 0 bases and J by 4 bases, with 14 bases between the two germline ends. The germline V gene has CDR1 SGHTS and CDR2 YDEGEE. The CDR3 here is CASSLGQLEGNQPQHF. The CDR3 coding sequence is TGTGCCAGCAGCTTGGGACAACTCGAAGGAAATCAGCCCCAGCATTTT. Drawing the rest from reference TRBV5-8 and TRBJ1-5, the complete variable domain is EAGVTQSPTHLIKTRGQQATLRCSPISGHTSVYWYQQALGLGLQFLLWYDEGEERNRGNFPPRFSGRQFPNYSSELNVNALELEDSALYLCASSLGQLEGNQPQHFGDGTRLSIL.

The chain employs TRBV10-2 and TRBJ1-1; tentatively, D is TRBD1 (5 bases). CDR1 is WSHSY, CDR2 SAAADI, per germline. CDR3 length: 14 amino acids. V shed 6 bases and J shed 4 bases, with 15 bases lying between them. The CDR3 protein is CASRGAGSGTEAFF. The CDR3 coding sequence is TGCGCCAGCAGAGGGGCCGGCTCGGGCACTGAAGCTTTCTTT.

In this sample, this clone turned up a few times. The chain has TRBV29-1 and TRBJ2-2, with 7 positions matching TRBD1. The CDR3 covers 16 residues. V lost 7 bases to trimming and J lost 0 bases; unmatched junction nucleotides: 11. Looked up from germline, CDR1 is SQVTM and CDR2 is ANQGSEA. DNA for the CDR3: TGCAGCGCCCAAGGGACAGCGTCTCCGAACACCGGGGAGCTGTTTTTT. Its translation is CSAQGTASPNTGELFF.

The rearrangement joins TRBV6-5 to TRBJ1-3; 9 nucleotides match TRBD1. This CDR3 has 13 amino acids. V dropped 6 bases and J dropped 4; count of bases not matched to a gene: 1. Germline V gives CDR1 MNHEY, CDR2 SVGAGI. The CDR3 here is CASRGQGGNTIYF. In DNA, the CDR3 is TGTGCCAGCAGGGGACAGGGAGGAAACACCATATATTTT.

V is TRBV6-5 and J is TRBJ1-2; the D gene is possibly TRBD1 (6 bases). V was shortened by 10 bases and J by 7 bases, with 16 bases between the two germline ends. There are 12 residues in the CDR3. Germline V gives CDR1 MNHEY, CDR2 SVGAGI. The CDR3 sequence is CATAGAWGGYTF. CDR3 sequence (DNA): TGTGCCACCGCGGGGGCGTGGGGTGGCTACACCTTC.

This chain links TRBV11-1 with TRBJ2-1; perhaps TRBD2 as D (6 bases). The CDR3 contains 16 residues. Germline V CDR1 and CDR2: SGHAT, FQDESV (reference sequence). V gave up 4 bases and J gave up 4 bases, with 17 bases separating them. CDR3 sequence (DNA): TGTGCCAGCAGCTACGTAGCGGTGTCCCCTTACAATGAGCAGTTCTTC. Protein: CASSYVAVSPYNEQFF.

The rearrangement uses TRBV3-1 (or the pseudogene TRBV3-2) and TRBJ2-5, with D unclear. The V and J ends lost 4 bases and 0 bases respectively, with 3 bases between them. The CDR3 has 12 residues. Germline assignment: CDR1 LGHDT and CDR2 YNNKEL (reference sequence). CDR3 bases: TGTGCCAGCAGCCCATACCAAGAGACCCAGTACTTC. Residues: CASSPYQETQYF.